This T cell receptor (beta chain) was observed in a study of cytomegalovirus exposure and HLA in healthy donors. Study as a whole: Inside one of the first data releases sat about 85 million unique TCRs taken from HLA-typed donors.

PCR involved 60 Vbeta and 13 Jbeta primers. TCRdb keeps only in-frame clones here, not all; method: immunoSEQ multiplex PCR. Here the sample spans some 65,000 clones, around 73% being singletons. Germline loops: CDR1 MDHEN, CDR2 SYDVKM. Trimming stripped 6 bases from V and 1 base from J, with 13 bases between. This CDR3 region has 15 residues. Details on this clone: Its specificity is unknown.

General study points: In an earlier analysis, about 87% or about 30%: the productive usage of most TCR beta V segments. TCR beta sequences numbering roughly 18,000 were associated with HLA alleles at 0.05 false discovery rate in a later analysis.

The sequence was collected from a girl aged 10 to 17 in good health and CMV-seropositive. The chain employs TRBV28 and TRBJ1-5, with D unresolved. Sequencing input: PBMCs. DNA of the CDR3: TGTGCCAGCAGCCTAGGCCAATTAAGCAATCAGCCCCAGCATTTT. This gives the protein CASSLGQLSNQPQHF.